What follows is one T cell receptor (beta chain) and its context. Its antigen is as yet unknown. This sample was taken from a study of human T cells and chemical hapten exposure. Study at large: Sensitization employed 2% DPC on roughly 2 cm by roughly 2 cm of upper inner arm skin. Women made up most patients, who had alopecia areata, totalis or universalis. Study-level results: Expanded TCR sets contained significantly more large CDR3 similarity clusters than controls.

Original processing notes: There were a median of around 97,000 TCRs per sample, with a range from roughly 23,224 to 750,000. MiXCR, applied by TCRdb to the RACE reads, yields one record per CDR3 protein. The V and J calls come from TCRdb's annotation, not from the publication. The sample contains fewer than 150,000 distinct CDR3 sequences, about 13% of which appear only once. Indicated time point: pre-sensitization, week 0. Noted treatment: therapeutic diphenylcyclopropenone sensitization with weekly scalp DPC. This clonotype was sampled from a woman in her late teens or twenties with alopecia areata. Some clones in this sample may be carry-over from other donors' samples. The starting material was whole blood, obtained in connection with sensitization to the hapten diphenylcyclopropenone (DPC).

CDR3 in DNA: TGTGCCAGCAGCTTTCGGGACAGGGCCTACAATGAGCAGTTCTTC. This codes for CASSFRDRAYNEQFF. This chain links TRBV7-6 with TRBJ2-1; 9 bases map to TRBD1. J gave up 2 bases and V 3 bases, and 2 bases lay outside the gene matches. This CDR3 contains 15 residues. Germline V lookup: CDR1 SGHVS, CDR2 FNYEAQ.